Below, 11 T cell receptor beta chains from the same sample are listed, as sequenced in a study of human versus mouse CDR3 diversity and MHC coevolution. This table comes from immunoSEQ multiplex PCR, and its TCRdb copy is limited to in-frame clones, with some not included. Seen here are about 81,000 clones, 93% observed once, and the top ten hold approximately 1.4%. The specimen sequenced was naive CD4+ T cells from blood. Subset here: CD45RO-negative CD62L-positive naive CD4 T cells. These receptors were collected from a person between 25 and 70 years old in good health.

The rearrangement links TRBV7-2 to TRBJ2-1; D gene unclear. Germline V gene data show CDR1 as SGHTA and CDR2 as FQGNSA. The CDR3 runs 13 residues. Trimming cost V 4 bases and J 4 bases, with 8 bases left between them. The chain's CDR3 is CASSSENYNEQFF. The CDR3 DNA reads TGTGCCAGCAGCTCGGAGAATTACAATGAGCAGTTCTTC.

The CDR3 DNA is TGTGCCAGTACGAGGGGGCCAGATACGCAGTATTTT. Translating it yields CASTRGPDTQYF. V gene TRBV19 combines with J gene TRBJ2-3, with 7 bases lining up with TRBD1. After removal of 7 bases from V and 4 bases from J, the junction contained 2 bases not matched to a gene. There are 12 residues in the CDR3. The germline V gene has CDR1 LNHDA and CDR2 SQIVND (reference sequence).

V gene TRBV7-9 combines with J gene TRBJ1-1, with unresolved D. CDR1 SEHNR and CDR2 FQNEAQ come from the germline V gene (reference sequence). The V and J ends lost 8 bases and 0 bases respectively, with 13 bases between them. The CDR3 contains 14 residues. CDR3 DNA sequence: TGTGCCAGCTCTTCAGGAGGAATGAACACTGAAGCTTTCTTT. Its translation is CASSSGGMNTEAFF.

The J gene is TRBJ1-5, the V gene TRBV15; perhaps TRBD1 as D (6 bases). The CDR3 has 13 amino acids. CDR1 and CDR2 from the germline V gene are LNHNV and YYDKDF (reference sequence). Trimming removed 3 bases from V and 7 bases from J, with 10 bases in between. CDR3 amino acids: CATSSYREQPQHF. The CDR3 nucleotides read TGTGCCACCAGCAGCTACAGGGAACAGCCCCAGCATTTT.

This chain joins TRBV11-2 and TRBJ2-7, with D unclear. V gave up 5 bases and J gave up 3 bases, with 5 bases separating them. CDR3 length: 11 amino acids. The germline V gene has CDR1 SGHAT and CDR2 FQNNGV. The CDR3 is CASSPNYEQYF. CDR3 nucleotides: TGTGCCAGCAGCCCAAACTACGAGCAGTACTTC.

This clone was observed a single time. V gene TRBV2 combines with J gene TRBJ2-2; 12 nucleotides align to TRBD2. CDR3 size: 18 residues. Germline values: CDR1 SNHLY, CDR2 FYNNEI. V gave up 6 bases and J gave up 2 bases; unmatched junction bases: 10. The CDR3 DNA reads TGTGCCAGCAGGTCGGGGCTAGCGGGAGGGCCAAACACCGGGGAGCTGTTTTTT. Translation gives CASRSGLAGGPNTGELFF.

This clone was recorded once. This chain's CDR3 is CASSPASTGNTEAFF. The DNA of the CDR3 is TGTGCCAGCTCACCCGCTTCGACAGGGAACACTGAAGCTTTCTTT. The chain has TRBV18 and TRBJ1-1; a weak D match, TRBD1 (6 bases). The CDR3 covers 15 residues. Trimming removed 3 bases at V and 1 base at J, with 12 bases between. CDR1 and CDR2 from the germline V gene are KGHSH and LQKENI. Full variable domain (rest looked up from reference TRBV18 and TRBJ1-1): NAGVMQNPRHLVRRRGQEARLRCSPMKGHSHVYWYRQLPEEGLKFMVYLQKENIIDESGMPKERFSAEFPKEGPSILRIQQVVRGDSAAYFCASSPASTGNTEAFFGQGTRLTVV.

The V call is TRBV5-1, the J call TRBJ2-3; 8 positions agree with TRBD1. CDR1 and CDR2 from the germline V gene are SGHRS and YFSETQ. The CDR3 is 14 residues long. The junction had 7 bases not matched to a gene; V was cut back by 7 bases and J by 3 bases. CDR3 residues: CASVRQGLTDTQYF. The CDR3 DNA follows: TGCGCCAGCGTCCGACAGGGGCTGACAGATACGCAGTATTTT.

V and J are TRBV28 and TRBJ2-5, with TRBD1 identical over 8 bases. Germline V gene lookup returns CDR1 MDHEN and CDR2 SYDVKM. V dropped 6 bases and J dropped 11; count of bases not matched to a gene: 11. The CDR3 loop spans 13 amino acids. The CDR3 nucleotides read TGTGCCAGCAGCTCGGGACAGGTTTATGAGCAGTACTTC. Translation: CASSSGQVYEQYF. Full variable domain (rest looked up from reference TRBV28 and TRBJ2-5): DVKVTQSSRYLVKRTGEKVFLECVQDMDHENMFWYRQDPGLGLRLIYFSYDVKMKEKGDIPEGYSVSREKKERFSLILESASTNQTSMYLCASSSGQVYEQYFGPGTRLLVL.

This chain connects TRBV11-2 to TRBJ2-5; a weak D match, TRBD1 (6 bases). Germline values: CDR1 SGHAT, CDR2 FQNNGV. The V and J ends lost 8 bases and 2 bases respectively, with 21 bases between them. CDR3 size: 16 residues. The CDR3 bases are TGTGCCAGCCAACCTAGACCGGGACAACTACAAGAGACCCAGTACTTC. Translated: CASQPRPGQLQETQYF.

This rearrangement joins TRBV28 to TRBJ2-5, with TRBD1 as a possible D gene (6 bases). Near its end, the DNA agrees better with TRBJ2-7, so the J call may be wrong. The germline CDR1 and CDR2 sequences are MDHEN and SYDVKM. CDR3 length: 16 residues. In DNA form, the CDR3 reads TGTGCCAGCAGCACCCCAGGTATACAGGGTCTCTACGAGCAGTACTTC. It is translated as CASSTPGIQGLYEQYF.